One and the same sample provided the 10 T cell receptor beta chains below, sequenced in a study of cytomegalovirus exposure and HLA in healthy donors. Repertoires were generated with immunoSEQ multiplex PCR, while TCRdb's copy carries only in-frame clones and drops some. The top ten hold around 9% of the sample, which has 150,000 or so clones, roughly 89% seen once. The sample consisted of PBMCs. These receptors were obtained from a woman aged 18-29 years in good health and CMV-seropositive.

CDR3 residues: CASSLGRGVTEAFF. DNA of the CDR3: TGTGCCAGCAGCTTAGGCCGGGGTGTCACTGAAGCTTTCTTT. This rearrangement joins TRBV11-2 to TRBJ1-1; D is uncertain. V gave up 1 base and J gave up 4 bases, with 10 bases separating them. This CDR3 has 14 amino acids. In germline, CDR1 is SGHAT, CDR2 FQNNGV.

With respect to this clone: Other DNA sequences in this specimen translate into the identical CDR3. CDR3 sequence: CASSPGGGPYEQYF. In nucleotides, the CDR3 is TGTGCCAGCTCACCAGGCGGGGGCCCCTACGAGCAGTACTTC. This rearrangement joins TRBV18 to TRBJ2-7; D might be TRBD2 (7 bases). V gave up 2 bases and J gave up 2 bases, with 10 bases separating them. Germline CDR1 and CDR2: KGHSH and LQKENI. The CDR3 has 14 residues.

DNA of the CDR3: TGCGCCAGCAGCTTCCAGACAGGGGCAGGGGCTGAAGCTTTCTTT. This codes for CASSFQTGAGAEAFF. V gene TRBV4-1 combines with J gene TRBJ1-1, with 8 bases identical to TRBD1. The CDR3 loop spans 15 amino acids. The germline V gene encodes CDR1 MGHRA and CDR2 YSYEKL. V shed 5 bases and J 6 bases; nucleotides not matched to a gene: 11.

V gene TRBV13 combines with J gene TRBJ2-4, with 12 bases matching TRBD1. The CDR3 length is 21 residues. Germline V gives CDR1 PRHDT, CDR2 FYEKMQ (reference sequence). V shed 6 bases, J shed 2 bases, and the junction held 20 bases outside the gene matches. The CDR3 protein is CASRQIRDRGRDGRTKNIQYF. Here the CDR3 DNA reads TGTGCCAGCAGGCAGATTCGGGACAGGGGGCGCGATGGCCGAACCAAAAACATTCAGTACTTC. The full variable domain, in which reference TRBV13 and TRBJ2-4 provide the parts outside the CDR3, is AAGVIQSPRHLIKEKRETATLKCYPIPRHDTVYWYQQGPGQDPQFLISFYEKMQSDKGSIPDRFSAQQFSDYHSELNMSSLELGDSALYFCASRQIRDRGRDGRTKNIQYFGAGTRLSVL.

This chain links TRBV2 with TRBJ1-5; TRBD1 matches 9 bases. Trimming cost V 8 bases and J 2 bases; bases outside gene matches: 7. The CDR3 runs to 15 residues. CDR1 is SNHLY and CDR2 is FYNNEI in the germline V gene. The CDR3 DNA reads as TGTGCCAGCGCGGGACAGGGAGTGGGCAATCAGCCCCAGCATTTT. Translated, it gives CASAGQGVGNQPQHF.

The chain carries TRBV5-1 and TRBJ2-3, with 10 bases identical to TRBD2. CDR1 and CDR2 (germline): SGHRS, YFSETQ. Trimming cost V 4 bases and J 6 bases; bases outside gene matches: 5. The CDR3 runs to 14 residues. CDR3 sequence: CASSGLAGEDTQYF. CDR3 DNA: TGCGCCAGCAGCGGGCTAGCGGGGGAGGATACGCAGTATTTT.

This clone was picked up one time. The chain combines TRBV6-5 with TRBJ1-5; 8 positions match TRBD1. Germline loops: CDR1 MNHEY, CDR2 SVGAGI. V shed 0 bases, J shed 6 bases, and the junction held 1 base outside the gene matches. This CDR3 comprises 14 residues. The CDR3 sequence is CASSYSTGVQPQHF. In nucleotides, the CDR3 is TGTGCCAGCAGTTACTCGACAGGGGTTCAGCCCCAGCATTTT.

The rearrangement joins TRBV2 to TRBJ1-2; 8 bases line up with TRBD1. From germline, CDR1 is SNHLY and CDR2 FYNNEI. The V segment lost 5 bases and the J segment 2 bases; nucleotides outside the gene matches: 7. The CDR3 totals 15 residues. For the CDR3, the DNA is TGTGCCAGCAGTTCAACAGGGGGGACAAACTATGGCTACACCTTC. Translating gives CASSSTGGTNYGYTF.

The genes are TRBV29-1 and TRBJ2-7; the match to TRBD2 covers 7 bases. V gave up 2 bases and J gave up 3 bases; unmatched junction bases: 7. The CDR3 extends over 14 amino acids. Germline CDR1 reads SQVTM; CDR2 reads ANQGSEA. The CDR3 spells CSVESHGGDYEQYF. The CDR3 DNA is TGCAGCGTTGAATCCCATGGGGGGGACTACGAGCAGTACTTC.

The CDR3 DNA reads as TGTGCCAGCAGCGCGTTACAGGGGGACTATGGCTACACCTTC. Protein: CASSALQGDYGYTF. The chain is built from TRBV5-4 and TRBJ1-2, with TRBD1 identical over 8 bases. This CDR3 has 14 amino acids. Per germline, CDR1 SGHNT and CDR2 YYREEE (reference sequence). V was clipped by 4 bases and J by 3 bases; unmatched bases: 5.